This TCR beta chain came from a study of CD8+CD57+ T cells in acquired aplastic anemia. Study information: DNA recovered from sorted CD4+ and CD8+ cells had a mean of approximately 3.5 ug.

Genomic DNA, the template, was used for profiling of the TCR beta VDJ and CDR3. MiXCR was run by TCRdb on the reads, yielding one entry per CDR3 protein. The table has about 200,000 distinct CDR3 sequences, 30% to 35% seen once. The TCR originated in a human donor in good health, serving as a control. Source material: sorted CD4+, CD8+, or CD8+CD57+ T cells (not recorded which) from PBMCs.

The CDR3 DNA is TGTGCCAGCTACAGAACCTACAATGAGCAGTTCTTC. It specifies CASYRTYNEQFF. The rearrangement uses TRBV2 and TRBJ2-1; D uncertain. The V gene's germline CDR1 is SNHLY and CDR2 FYNNEI. Trimming cost V 8 bases and J 2 bases, with 7 bases left between them. CDR3 size: 12 residues.